The 8 T cell receptor beta chains given below trace back to one sample, sequenced in a study of cytomegalovirus exposure and HLA in healthy donors (dated by TCRdb to about 2017). The method was the immunoSEQ multiplex PCR assay. For the multiplex PCR, a mixture combining 60 forward primers for TCR Vbeta segments and 13 reverse primers for TCR Jbeta segments was used. The source is immuneACCESS, and TCRdb retained only in-frame sequences with V and J called. Part of the clones is not carried over; for the studies checked, unresolved V genes explain less than half of this, and the remainder is unexplained. For this sample there are 150,000 to 250,000 clones; 75% to 85% appear just once. Approximately 6.5% of the sample rests with the top ten. The sample consisted of PBMCs. The receptor set was obtained from a woman aged 45-65 years in good health and CMV-seropositive.

V usage is TRBV9 and J usage is TRBJ2-1, with TRBD2 matching over 8 bases. Germline V gives CDR1 SGDLS, CDR2 YYNGEE. The V gene end was trimmed by 3 bases and the J gene end by 0 bases; junction bases not matched to a gene: 8. This CDR3 has 17 amino acids. This CDR3 reads CASSAPESGSSYNEQFF. The CDR3 bases are TGTGCCAGCAGCGCCCCTGAGAGCGGGAGCTCCTACAATGAGCAGTTCTTC.

This chain links TRBV5-4 with TRBJ2-1, with D tentatively TRBD1 (6 bases). This CDR3 has 15 residues. V was pared by 2 bases and J by 2 bases, with 11 bases between. Germline V gives CDR1 SGHNT, CDR2 YYREEE (reference sequence). The CDR3 spells CASSLPGQTYNEQFF. CDR3 bases: TGTGCCAGCAGCTTACCGGGACAAACCTACAATGAGCAGTTCTTC.

The rearrangement uses TRBV28 and TRBJ2-1; 12 nucleotides agree with TRBD2. J lost 4 bases, V lost 4 bases, and 11 bases had no gene match. Germline values: CDR1 MDHEN, CDR2 SYDVKM. The CDR3 contains 18 residues. CDR3 amino acids: CASSYRAALAGGYNEQFF. As DNA, the CDR3 is TGTGCCAGCAGTTACAGGGCGGCCCTAGCGGGGGGGTACAATGAGCAGTTCTTC. The complete variable domain, with remaining parts taken from reference TRBV28 and TRBJ2-1, reads DVKVTQSSRYLVKRTGEKVFLECVQDMDHENMFWYRQDPGLGLRLIYFSYDVKMKEKGDIPEGYSVSREKKERFSLILESASTNQTSMYLCASSYRAALAGGYNEQFFGPGTRLTVL.

This chain links TRBV6-1 with TRBJ2-1; D is undetermined. Per the germline V gene, CDR1 is MNHNS and CDR2 is SASEGT. The CDR3 contains 14 residues. V gave up 7 bases and J gave up 0 bases, with 10 bases separating them. For the CDR3, the DNA is TGTGCCAGCACCCCAAGGAGCTCCTACAATGAGCAGTTCTTC. Translating it yields CASTPRSSYNEQFF.

The chain joins TRBV19 to TRBJ1-4; D perhaps matches TRBD1 (6 bases). Germline assignment: CDR1 LNHDA and CDR2 SQIVND (reference sequence). V was clipped by 7 bases and J by 8 bases, with 23 bases between them. This CDR3 is 16 amino acids long. The CDR3 loop reads CASNPALDSPEEKLFF. In nucleotides, the CDR3 is TGTGCCAGTAACCCGGCCTTGGACAGCCCGGAGGAAAAACTGTTTTTT.

This clone has only a few counts. The V and J genes are TRBV9 and TRBJ2-3, with 7 positions matching TRBD2. The germline V gene encodes CDR1 SGDLS and CDR2 YYNGEE. This CDR3 comprises 16 residues. V shed 2 bases, J shed 2 bases, and the junction held 8 bases outside the gene matches. CDR3 in amino acids: CASSVLGGGNTDTQYF. The DNA of the CDR3 is TGTGCCAGCAGCGTCCTTGGGGGGGGAAACACAGATACGCAGTATTTT.

This chain uses TRBV19 with TRBJ1-2, with a weak D call TRBD1 (5 bases). The CDR3 consists of 14 residues. With 1 base removed from V and 1 base from J, the gap between germline ends came to 7 bases. Germline CDR1 LNHDA, CDR2 SQIVND (reference sequence). CDR3 DNA sequence: TGTGCCAGTAGTATAGCACAGGTTAACTATGGCTACACCTTC. It yields the protein CASSIAQVNYGYTF.

The V gene is TRBV9, the J gene TRBJ2-2; D might be TRBD2 (5 bases). The CDR3 is 16 amino acids. Trimming stripped 0 bases from V and 2 bases from J, with 11 bases between. Germline CDR1 is SGDLS and CDR2 is YYNGEE. The CDR3 protein is CASSVGGWSNTGELFF. The CDR3 DNA is TGTGCCAGCAGCGTAGGAGGGTGGAGTAACACCGGGGAGCTGTTTTTT. The complete variable domain, with remaining parts taken from reference TRBV9 and TRBJ2-2, reads DSGVTQTPKHLITATGQRVTLRCSPRSGDLSVYWYQQSLDQGLQFLIQYYNGEERAKGNILERFSAQQFPDLHSELNLSSLELGDSALYFCASSVGGWSNTGELFFGEGSRLTVL.